The 24 T cell receptor beta chains given below trace back to one sample, sequenced in a study of blood T cells in healthy people across ages. A J-beta primer mix and a sample-barcoded 5' primer were used in a second PCR of roughly 7 to 12 cycles. In TCRdb, the 5' RACE reads were re-called with MiXCR into one record per CDR3 protein. In the table there are roughly 1,000,000 distinct CDR3 sequences, under 30% of which are singletons. These data were likewise used in another study, on T cells of mothers and their children.

The specimen was blood. These TCRs come from a girl aged 2 to 10 in good health.

This clonotype was observed a handful of times. The chain joins TRBV12-3 or TRBV12-4 to TRBJ2-5; possible D gene TRBD2, 7 bases. Matching the DNA end better, TRBJ2-7 makes the J call doubtful. The CDR3 spans 14 residues. The DNA of the CDR3 is TGTGCCAGCAGAAAACGCGGGGGCCCCTACGAGCAGTACTTC. Its translation: CASRKRGGPYEQYF.

The chain employs TRBV20-1 and TRBJ1-1, with 7 bases that match TRBD1. Germline lookup yields CDR1 DFQATT and CDR2 SNEGSKA (reference sequence). This CDR3 has 14 amino acids. The V and J ends lost 3 bases and 0 bases, in that order; junction bases with no gene match: 4. CDR3 in DNA: TGCAGTGCTAGGAAACAGGGGATGAACACTGAAGCTTTCTTT. Amino acids: CSARKQGMNTEAFF.

This clonotype was seen a handful of times. V usage is TRBV28 and J usage is TRBJ2-7; 9 positions agree with TRBD2. The CDR3 contains 14 residues. J gave up 3 bases and V 4 bases, and 4 bases lay outside the gene matches. Germline V gene data show CDR1 as MDHEN and CDR2 as SYDVKM. CDR3 sequence (DNA): TGTGCCAGCAGTTGGACTAGCGCTCACTACGAGCAGTACTTC. Its protein product is CASSWTSAHYEQYF.

In its sample, this clonotype was seen a few times. The CDR3 nucleotides are TGTGCCAGCAGCTTAGGGGGGTTGGCAGATACGCAGTATTTT. It specifies CASSLGGLADTQYF. The chain is built from TRBV7-2 and TRBJ2-3; tentatively, D is TRBD1 or TRBD2 (5 bases each). The V gene lost 1 base and the J gene lost 4 bases, with 9 bases spanning the gap. The CDR3 runs to 14 residues. Germline CDR1 SGHTA, CDR2 FQGNSA.

This chain links TRBV28 with TRBJ2-1, with 9 bases identical to TRBD1. The J call may be mistaken, given a closer DNA end match to TRBJ2-5. The CDR3 spans 15 residues. Germline CDR1 reads MDHEN; CDR2 reads SYDVKM. The CDR3: CASSFPDRGGETQYF. Here the CDR3 DNA reads TGTGCCAGCAGTTTCCCCGACAGGGGGGGAGAGACCCAGTACTTC.

V and J are TRBV12-3 or TRBV12-4 and TRBJ1-4; D perhaps matches TRBD1 (6 bases). The CDR3 extends over 16 amino acids. The V gene lost 5 bases and the J gene lost 8 bases, with 21 bases spanning the gap. DNA for the CDR3: TGTGCCAGCAGTCCACATAGACAGGTCCGACGGGAAAAACTGTTTTTT. Its translation: CASSPHRQVRREKLFF.

V gene TRBV6-5 combines with J gene TRBJ2-5, with D possibly TRBD2 on 7 matching bases. With the DNA end fitting TRBJ2-7 better, the J assignment may be wrong. Germline-derived CDR1 and CDR2 are MNHEY and SVGAGI. CDR3 length equals 13 residues. This chain's CDR3 is CASREWGGDEQYF. The CDR3 DNA is TGTGCCAGCAGGGAGTGGGGGGGCGACGAGCAGTACTTC.

This clonotype was counted a few times. The J gene is TRBJ1-3, the V gene TRBV5-1; D call uncertain. This CDR3 is built from 17 residues. V gave up 2 bases and J gave up 0 bases, with 15 bases separating them. The germline gives CDR1 SGHRS, CDR2 YFSETQ. Here the CDR3 DNA reads TGCGCCAGCAGCTTAAATGGACTGAATCTCTCTGGAAACACCATATATTTT. It specifies CASSLNGLNLSGNTIYF.

This clonotype was detected a few times. The chain employs TRBV28 and TRBJ1-4; TRBD1 aligns across 9 bases. V trimming: 4 bases; J trimming: 4 bases; junction bases outside the gene matches: 4. This CDR3 comprises 15 residues. From germline, CDR1 is MDHEN and CDR2 SYDVKM. For the CDR3, the DNA is TGTGCCAGCAGTTATGGACAGGGGCTTAATGAAAAACTGTTTTTT. It translates to CASSYGQGLNEKLFF.

The chain employs TRBV20-1 and TRBJ1-6, with D perhaps TRBD1 (5 bases). This CDR3 spans 18 amino acids. Looked up from germline, CDR1 is DFQATT and CDR2 is SNEGSKA (reference sequence). The V end was cut by 0 bases, the J end by 7 bases, with 22 bases between. CDR3 in amino acids: CSARDLSRTSEWNSPLHF. CDR3 sequence (DNA): TGCAGTGCTAGAGATTTGTCCCGGACAAGTGAGTGGAATTCACCCCTCCACTTT.

The gene calls are TRBV27 and TRBJ1-2; D unclear. Trimming stripped 6 bases from V and 2 bases from J, with 10 bases between. The CDR3 is 13 amino acids. Germline-derived CDR1 and CDR2 are MNHEY and SMNVEV (reference sequence). CDR3 protein: CASRLTSNYGYTF. CDR3 sequence (DNA): TGTGCCAGCAGGCTCACGTCGAACTATGGCTACACCTTC.

This clonotype was found a few times. The V call is TRBV12-3 or TRBV12-4, the J call TRBJ1-1; no clear D. The CDR3 has 12 amino acids. V was trimmed by 6 bases and J by 6 bases, leaving 11 bases between them. The CDR3 region is CASSVMRAEAFF. In DNA form, the CDR3 reads TGTGCCAGCAGCGTGATGCGGGCTGAAGCTTTCTTT.

The chain links TRBV14 to TRBJ2-1; D remains ambiguous. The J call is in doubt because the DNA end fits TRBJ2-5 better. The CDR3 totals 13 residues. The germline gives CDR1 SGHDN, CDR2 FVKESK. In DNA form, the CDR3 reads TGTGCCAGCAGCCAAGCCGGGTCGCAGACCCAGTACTTC. It is translated as CASSQAGSQTQYF.

The chain is built from TRBV7-9 and TRBJ2-5, with D perhaps matching TRBD2 (6 bases). CDR3 length: 17 residues. Trimming cost V 5 bases and J 2 bases, with 21 bases left between them. The germline CDR1 and CDR2 sequences are SEHNR and FQNEAQ (reference sequence). The DNA of the CDR3 is TGTGCCAGCAGCGAGGACTACCTAACAATCCCTCAAGAGACCCAGTACTTC. It specifies CASSEDYLTIPQETQYF.

The table lists this clonotype with a few counts. This chain connects TRBV20-1 to TRBJ2-5; D gene ambiguous. V was trimmed by 7 bases and J by 6 bases, leaving 15 bases between them. CDR1 is DFQATT, CDR2 SNEGSKA, per germline (reference sequence). The CDR3 runs to 12 residues. CDR3 DNA: TGCAGTGTGTCGGGTGAGAGAAAGACCCAGTACTTC. The encoded protein is CSVSGERKTQYF.

This clonotype showed up just a few times. The genes are TRBV5-1 and TRBJ1-1, with 8 bases identical to TRBD1. After removal of 5 bases from V and 1 base from J, the junction contained 10 bases not matched to a gene. Per germline, CDR1 SGHRS and CDR2 YFSETQ. The CDR3 spans 16 residues. Written as DNA, the CDR3 is TGCGCCAGCAGAAAAGGACAGGGAAGGTCGAACACTGAAGCTTTCTTT. This gives the protein CASRKGQGRSNTEAFF.

The sample holds a few counts of this clonotype. V is TRBV6-6 and J is TRBJ2-5; a weak D match, TRBD1 (6 bases). The J call may be faulty, since TRBJ2-7 better matches the DNA end. Germline V lookup: CDR1 MNHNY, CDR2 SVGAGI (reference sequence). The CDR3 loop spans 16 amino acids. The DNA of the CDR3 is TGTGCCAGCAGTTACGACGACAGGCATCCCCTCTACGAGCAGTACTTC. Translated, it gives CASSYDDRHPLYEQYF.

This clonotype was seen more than once but under ten times. The CDR3 here is CASSVLRTADYSNQPQHF. DNA for the CDR3: TGTGCCAGCAGTGTTCTAAGGACTGCAGATTATAGCAATCAGCCCCAGCATTTT. The chain combines TRBV6-1 with TRBJ1-5, with D unclear. Trimming stripped 4 bases from V and 0 bases from J, with 19 bases between. Germline lookup yields CDR1 MNHNS and CDR2 SASEGT. The CDR3 is 18 residues long.

DNA of the CDR3: TGCAGCGTGGGAAAAAACACCGGGGAGCTGTTTTTT. It specifies CSVGKNTGELFF. The gene calls are TRBV29-1 and TRBJ2-2; no definite D call. V lost 6 bases, J lost 2 bases, and 7 bases lay in between. The CDR3 length is 12 residues. Germline CDR1 SQVTM, CDR2 ANQGSEA.

The chain has TRBV4-3 and TRBJ2-2; tentative D call: TRBD1 (5 bases). Germline-derived CDR1 and CDR2 are LGHNA and YSLEER. The CDR3 contains 12 residues. Trimming shortened V by 4 bases and J by 7 bases, and 7 bases separated the two germline ends. The CDR3 DNA follows: TGCGCCAGCAGCCTGGGGCGCGGGGAGCTGTTTTTT. It is translated as CASSLGRGELFF.

A word on this clonotype: At one end the junction does not follow the germline gene, possibly because of a read error. The CDR3 DNA reads as TGTACCATCAGGAAAGACGGAAGCTCCTACAATGAGCAGTTCTTC. It translates to CTIRKDGSSYNEQFF. This chain links TRBV10-3 with TRBJ2-1; no clear D. Germline CDR1 and CDR2: ENHRY and SYGVKD. The CDR3 is 15 residues long.

The genes are TRBV7-9 and TRBJ2-1; 11 bases are a match to TRBD2. Per germline, CDR1 SEHNR and CDR2 FQNEAQ (reference sequence). CDR3 size: 17 residues. Trimming cost V 5 bases and J 7 bases; bases outside gene matches: 13. CDR3 in DNA: TGTGCCAGCAGCCCCCCTCTCCGGGGACTAGCGGAAAATGAGCAGTTCTTC. This translates into CASSPPLRGLAENEQFF.

The chain has TRBV5-6 and TRBJ1-1; TRBD1 agrees at 9 bases. The CDR3 is 16 amino acids. CDR1 and CDR2 (germline): SGHDT, YYEEEE. With V trimmed by 4 bases and J by 3 bases, 10 bases remained unmatched. For the CDR3, the DNA is TGTGCCAGCAGCAATGGGACAGGGCCTAGGGACACTGAAGCTTTCTTT. This codes for CASSNGTGPRDTEAFF.

This rearrangement joins TRBV7-2 to TRBJ2-2, with TRBD2 as a possible D gene (6 bases). The CDR3 is made up of 16 amino acids. In germline, CDR1 is SGHTA, CDR2 FQGNSA. Trimming cost V 1 base and J 10 bases, with 19 bases left between them. As DNA, the CDR3 is TGTGCCAGCAGCTTAGAAGGTGGGACTGGCTTTGCGGAGCTGTTTTTT. Translating it yields CASSLEGGTGFAELFF.